This record looks at one TCR beta chain sequence and its context. Antigen unknown. The CDR3 sequence is 16 residues long. V was cut by 2 bases and J by 0 bases, with 13 bases left in between. CDR1 is SGDLS and CDR2 is YYNGEE in the germline V gene. Using immunoSEQ multiplex PCR, the repertoire was profiled, and TCRdb retains in-frame clones only, with some absent. The profile shows roughly 100,000 clones, 93% of them singletons. These data belong to a study of T cell responses to AZD1222 COVID-19 vaccine. Study observations and caveats: Vaccine-associated CD4 TCRs ranged over spike, dominating at 160-218 and 743-854. Reportedly, nearly half the spike-specific TCRs target unmutated variant regions. White British ancestry dominated among donors, who included more females, and clonal diversity was possibly underestimated. Just six AZD1222 recipients were seropositive at baseline.

This TCR was recovered from an adult in good health. The V and J genes are TRBV9 and TRBJ2-3; D tentatively reads TRBD1 or TRBD2 (5 bases each). Sequencing used peripheral blood, obtained on day 0 of AZD1222 vaccination. The CDR3 protein is CASSVRGRSSTDTQYF. The CDR3, as DNA: TGTGCCAGCAGCGTGAGGGGTAGAAGTAGCACAGATACGCAGTATTTT.